These 10 T cell receptor beta chains share one sample of origin, sequenced in a study of T-cell reconstitution after alpha-beta-depleted transplantation in children. The authors prepared the TCRbeta library with unique molecular identifiers. TCRdb reanalysed the PCR reads using MiXCR and keeps one entry per CDR3 protein. The table shows 670,000 or so distinct CDR3 sequences, with approximately 14% occurring only once. The material was PBMCs, obtained before TCRalphabeta/CD19-depleted stem cell transplant. All receptors come from a girl aged 2-15 years with congenital amegakaryocytic thrombocytopenia, due to receive a stem cell transplant.

This clonotype was detected a few times. The rearrangement joins TRBV20-1 to TRBJ2-3; 11 nucleotides agree with TRBD2. Unmatched junction bases numbered 8, after V lost 4 bases and J lost 2 bases. This CDR3 contains 16 residues. In germline, CDR1 is DFQATT, CDR2 SNEGSKA (reference sequence). In DNA form, the CDR3 reads TGCAGTGCTACTAGCGGGAGGCAGGGGATCACAGATACGCAGTATTTT. The encoded protein is CSATSGRQGITDTQYF.

To note about this clonotype: A much larger clone is a single base away; this may be a read error. This rearrangement joins TRBV4-1 to TRBJ2-1, with TRBD2 identical over 8 bases. Germline V gene lookup returns CDR1 MGHRA and CDR2 YSYEKL. The CDR3 covers 12 residues. The CDR3: CACSQIAGREFF. The CDR3 region has the DNA TGCGCCTGCAGCCAAATAGCGGGGCGAGAGTTCTTC.

This clonotype was detected many times. The chain combines TRBV29-1 with TRBJ2-3; D may be TRBD2 (6 bases). The V end was cut by 6 bases, the J end by 2 bases, with 12 bases between. This CDR3 is 13 amino acids long. Germline V gene lookup returns CDR1 SQVTM and CDR2 ANQGSEA. The CDR3 region has the DNA TGCAGCGTAACAGGCGGGGTCACAGATACGCAGTATTTT. This sequence encodes CSVTGGVTDTQYF.

The chain links TRBV5-4 to TRBJ2-3, with 7 bases fitting TRBD1. Germline V CDR1 and CDR2: SGHNT, YYREEE (reference sequence). The CDR3 runs to 14 residues. Germline trimming cut 3 bases from V and 2 bases from J; bases unmatched to any gene: 3. The CDR3 spells CASSSTGTTDTQYF. CDR3 bases: TGTGCCAGCAGCTCGACAGGGACCACAGATACGCAGTATTTT.

The V and J genes are TRBV5-1 and TRBJ2-1; D is perhaps TRBD2 (8 bases). The V gene's germline CDR1 is SGHRS and CDR2 YFSETQ. With 4 bases removed from V and 3 bases from J, the gap between germline ends came to 23 bases. The CDR3 runs to 18 residues. The CDR3 coding sequence is TGCGCCAGCAGCGCTGGCCCTAGGGGGCGGGAGGTCTACAATGAGCAGTTCTTC. It yields the protein CASSAGPRGREVYNEQFF.

This clonotype came up many times. The chain is built from TRBV29-1 and TRBJ2-1; perhaps TRBD2 as D (6 bases). CDR1 and CDR2 from the germline V gene are SQVTM and ANQGSEA. The length of the CDR3 is 14 residues. Trimming cost V 6 bases and J 4 bases, with 16 bases left between them. CDR3: CSVETSSAYNEQFF. DNA of the CDR3: TGCAGCGTGGAAACCTCTAGCGCGTACAATGAGCAGTTCTTC.

This clonotype was counted many times. The genes are TRBV6-5 and TRBJ1-5, with D possibly being TRBD1 (5 bases). The germline V and J ends were trimmed by 6 bases and 3 bases, with 12 bases remaining between them. Germline CDR1 and CDR2: MNHEY and SVGAGI. The CDR3 runs to 14 residues. CDR3 sequence: CASRTRQTNQPQHF. The CDR3 nucleotides read TGTGCCAGCAGAACCAGACAGACCAATCAGCCCCAGCATTTT.

This clonotype has only a few counts. CDR3 sequence: CASSTSGTGAHQPQHF. CDR3 coding DNA: TGTGCCAGTAGTACCTCCGGGACAGGGGCCCATCAGCCCCAGCATTTT. This sequence joins TRBV19 and TRBJ1-5; 10 bases fit TRBD1. Germline V gives CDR1 LNHDA, CDR2 SQIVND (reference sequence). This CDR3 spans 16 amino acids. Trimming cost V 4 bases and J 5 bases; bases outside gene matches: 8.

With regard to this clonotype: A much bigger clone sits one base away, suggesting this may be a read error. The chain joins TRBV12-3 or TRBV12-4 to TRBJ2-5, with a possible D match to TRBD2 (5 bases). V was pared by 3 bases and J by 4 bases, with 15 bases between. CDR3 length: 15 amino acids. CDR3 coding DNA: TGTGCCAGCAGTTTTCGGAGGACCTTGAGAGAGACCCAGTACTTC. Translation gives CASSFRRTLRETQYF.

This clonotype has at least ten counts. This CDR3 reads CASSLLAGWTDTQYF. Here the CDR3 DNA reads TGTGCCAGCAGTTTATTGGCCGGGTGGACAGATACGCAGTATTTT. This chain uses TRBV27 with TRBJ2-3; no clear D gene. Trimming shortened V by 1 base and J by 3 bases, and 11 bases separated the two germline ends. From germline, CDR1 is MNHEY and CDR2 SMNVEV (reference sequence). The CDR3 loop spans 15 amino acids.